This T cell receptor beta chain was retrieved from a study of T cells in Graves' hyperthyroidism and ophthalmopathy. CDR3 size: 16 residues. The V gene lost 0 bases and the J gene lost 0 bases, with 6 bases spanning the gap. Germline CDR1 reads MNHEY; CDR2 reads SVGAGI. Ophthalmopathy in the patients scored at least 3 on Clinical Activity Score and at least 4 on NOSPECS grade, lasting under 3 months. This clonotype was seen only a few times. Its antigen is as yet unknown. Points from the study as a whole: The model predicted ophthalmopathy a median approximately 6 months before onset. Appearing also in blood were most of the thyroid clonotypes expanded above 0.001.

TCR beta CDR3 region amplification was performed from RNA transcripts. The TCR CDR3 was amplified in a first-round RT-PCR using the HTBI primer set. MiXCR, applied by TCRdb to the multiplex PCR reads, yields one record per CDR3 protein. Among around 570,000 distinct CDR3 sequences listed, just under 20% were seen once. This sequence was found in a man aged 35-49 years with Graves' ophthalmopathy. The chain has TRBV6-5 and TRBJ2-6, with D uncertain. The sequenced sample was blood. CDR3 protein: CASSYSTNSGANVLTF. CDR3 nucleotide sequence: TGTGCCAGCAGTTACTCGACGAACTCTGGGGCCAACGTCCTGACTTTC.